The 20 T cell receptor beta chains presented below share a single source sample, sequenced in a study of shared clonotypes between healthy human individuals. Sequencing used immunoSEQ multiplex PCR; TCRdb keeps in-frame clones, though not all of them. The table shows 400,000 to 500,000 clones, with about 79% occurring only once. Source material: PBMCs. These receptors were obtained from a woman aged 40 to 49 in good health. Some clones in this sample may be carry-over from other donors' samples.

This chain connects TRBV4-3 to TRBJ1-5; TRBD1 aligns across 7 bases. The CDR3 is 15 amino acids. V gave up 1 base and J gave up 6 bases; unmatched junction bases: 6. Looked up from germline, CDR1 is LGHNA and CDR2 is YSLEER. CDR3 bases: TGCGCCAGCAGCCAAGGACAGGGCGGGGGTCAGCCCCAGCATTTT. Encoded protein: CASSQGQGGGQPQHF.

This clone was seen a few times. The chain has TRBV5-1 and TRBJ1-4; TRBD1 is a possible D gene (5 bases). The V and J ends lost 4 bases and 8 bases respectively, with 15 bases between them. The CDR3 runs to 14 residues. Germline CDR1 SGHRS, CDR2 YFSETQ. The DNA of the CDR3 is TGCGCCAGCAGCCCGGGACTCCCGGGGGAAAAACTGTTTTTT. Translation gives CASSPGLPGEKLFF.

This chain joins TRBV7-8 and TRBJ2-7; D might be TRBD1 (5 bases). Germline lookup yields CDR1 SGHVS and CDR2 FQNEAQ. V lost 6 bases and J lost 5, with 20 bases in between. The CDR3 has 15 amino acids. In DNA form, the CDR3 reads TGTGCCAGCAGTCCCCTTGGGGCAGGGCTCGACGAGCAGTACTTC. The encoded protein is CASSPLGAGLDEQYF.

This rearrangement joins TRBV5-4 to TRBJ2-3, with D tentatively TRBD1 (6 bases). V was trimmed by 4 bases and J by 12 bases, leaving 18 bases between them. CDR1 and CDR2 from the germline V gene are SGHNT and YYREEE (reference sequence). This CDR3 spans 13 amino acids. CDR3 amino acids: CASSPGATRKQYF. CDR3 DNA: TGTGCCAGCAGCCCAGGGGCAACCCGAAAACAGTATTTT.

This chain links TRBV5-1 with TRBJ1-2; no reliable D call. The germline CDR1 and CDR2 sequences are SGHRS and YFSETQ. V lost 0 bases, J lost 7 bases, and 16 bases lay in between. This CDR3 region has 15 residues. The CDR3 loop reads CASSLGHSLSGGYTF. The CDR3 DNA is TGCGCCAGCAGCTTGGGCCACAGCTTGAGCGGTGGCTACACCTTC.

This clone was found a few times. This is likely an artifact of a read error, given a far larger clone one base away. The CDR3 loop is CASPGLSIYEQYF. As DNA, the CDR3 is TGTGCCTCGCCGGGACTGTCCATCTACGAGCAGTACTTC. The chain couples TRBV30 to TRBJ2-7; D might be TRBD2 (6 bases). V lost 7 bases, J lost 3 bases, and 16 bases lay in between. This CDR3 spans 13 amino acids. Germline CDR1 reads GTSNPN; CDR2 reads SVGIG (reference sequence). Combining the CDR3 with reference TRBV30 and TRBJ2-7 gives the whole variable domain SQTIHQWPATLVQPVGSPLSLECTVEGTSNPNLYWYRQAAGRGLQLLFYSVGIGQISSEVPQNLSASRPQDRQFILSSKKLLLSDSGFYLCASPGLSIYEQYFGPGTRLTVT.

This clone appeared once. The chain uses TRBV5-4 and TRBJ1-2, with no clear D. The CDR3 loop spans 15 amino acids. The V end was cut by 0 bases, the J end by 4 bases, with 13 bases between. Germline CDR1 reads SGHNT; CDR2 reads YYREEE (reference sequence). The CDR3 DNA reads TGTGCCAGCAGCTTGGGCGCGAGCGTGGGCTATGGCTACACCTTC. It is translated as CASSLGASVGYGYTF. Combining the CDR3 with reference TRBV5-4 and TRBJ1-2 gives the whole variable domain ETGVTQSPTHLIKTRGQQVTLRCSSQSGHNTVSWYQQALGQGPQFIFQYYREEENGRGNFPPRFSGLQFPNYSSELNVNALELDDSALYLCASSLGASVGYGYTFGSGTRLTVV.

The gene calls are TRBV19 and TRBJ2-1, with 9 nucleotides matching TRBD2. The CDR3 has 12 residues. V shed 4 bases, J shed 9 bases, and the junction held 1 base outside the gene matches. Germline CDR1 and CDR2: LNHDA and SQIVND (reference sequence). In DNA, the CDR3 is TGTGCCAGTAGTAGCGGGAGGGGTGAGCAGTTCTTC. Amino acids: CASSSGRGEQFF.

This chain uses TRBV5-1 with TRBJ1-3; no firm D call. CDR3 length: 17 amino acids. Germline CDR1 and CDR2: SGHRS and YFSETQ. Trimming left V 0 bases short and J 0 bases short, with 13 bases between. CDR3 sequence: CASSLEGLGASGNTIYF. CDR3 in DNA: TGCGCCAGCAGCTTGGAAGGGCTTGGTGCCTCTGGAAACACCATATATTTT.

Comment on this clone: Other DNA sequences in the same sample also yield this CDR3. The rearrangement joins TRBV18 to TRBJ2-5; 9 nucleotides match TRBD1. Germline CDR1 reads KGHSH; CDR2 reads LQKENI. Trimming at V came to 6 bases and at J to 3 bases, leaving 2 bases not matched to a gene. The length of the CDR3 is 13 residues. The CDR3 coding sequence is TGTGCCAGCTCCCGGGACAGGGAAGAGACCCAGTACTTC. It is translated as CASSRDREETQYF.

The chain joins TRBV4-3 to TRBJ2-1; 8 positions match TRBD2. CDR1 LGHNA and CDR2 YSLEER come from the germline V gene. The CDR3 sequence is 16 residues long. With V trimmed by 0 bases and J by 8 bases, 9 bases remained unmatched. CDR3 loop: CASSQDPSGSYDEQFF. The CDR3 region has the DNA TGCGCCAGCAGCCAAGATCCGAGCGGGAGTTACGATGAGCAGTTCTTC.

The chain couples TRBV5-4 to TRBJ2-1; 7 bases map to TRBD1. Losses at the gene ends were 0 bases for V and 9 bases for J; bases not matched to a gene: 3. The CDR3 spans 13 residues. CDR1 is SGHNT, CDR2 YYREEE, per germline (reference sequence). CDR3 in DNA: TGTGCCAGCAGCTTGGAAGGGGGCAGTGAGCAGTTCTTC. This codes for CASSLEGGSEQFF.

This clone was recorded a few times. The chain has TRBV19 and TRBJ1-1; D is ambiguous. The CDR3 contains 16 residues. Trimming pared 3 bases from V and 1 base from J, leaving 15 bases between. Germline assignment: CDR1 LNHDA and CDR2 SQIVND (reference sequence). The CDR3 nucleotides are TGTGCCAGTAGTATGGGCGGAGGGCGCGGGAACACTGAAGCTTTCTTT. Residues: CASSMGGGRGNTEAFF.

The CDR3 region is CASSQGGRGNTEAFF. CDR3 sequence (DNA): TGCGCCAGCAGCCAAGGTGGCAGGGGGAACACTGAAGCTTTCTTT. The genes are TRBV4-1 and TRBJ1-1, with D perhaps TRBD1 (6 bases). V dropped 1 base and J dropped 1 base, with 10 bases sitting between them. This CDR3 contains 15 residues. Germline V gene lookup returns CDR1 MGHRA and CDR2 YSYEKL.

The chain carries TRBV2 and TRBJ2-7; maybe TRBD1 (5 bases). Between the trimmed V and J ends, which lost 6 bases and 4 bases, there was a span of 7 bases. The germline V gene encodes CDR1 SNHLY and CDR2 FYNNEI. The CDR3 sequence is 11 residues long. CDR3 in amino acids: CASRGLYEQYF. CDR3 nucleotide sequence: TGTGCCAGCAGGGGGCTGTACGAGCAGTACTTC.

This chain uses TRBV7-2 with TRBJ2-7; no clear D gene. The CDR3 consists of 13 residues. V was shortened by 1 base and J by 6 bases, with 10 bases between the two germline ends. Germline assignment: CDR1 SGHTA and CDR2 FQGNSA. In DNA form, the CDR3 reads TGTGCCAGCAGCTTAGGGCCGGGTCGCGAGCAGTACTTC. It specifies CASSLGPGREQYF.

The chain links TRBV7-3 to TRBJ1-1, with D possibly matching TRBD1 (6 bases). Trimming cost V 6 bases and J 1 base, with 12 bases left between them. This CDR3 is built from 14 residues. Germline CDR1 and CDR2: SGHTA and FQGTGA. CDR3 sequence reads: CASSPQGRNTEAFF. CDR3 nucleotide sequence: TGTGCCAGCAGTCCACAGGGACGGAACACTGAAGCTTTCTTT. Combining the CDR3 with reference TRBV7-3 and TRBJ1-1 gives the whole variable domain GAGVSQTPSNKVTEKGKYVELRCDPISGHTALYWYRQSLGQGPEFLIYFQGTGAADDSGLPNDRFFAVRPEGSVSTLKIQRTERGDSAVYLCASSPQGRNTEAFFGQGTRLTVV.

This clone was recorded once. The chain couples TRBV19 to TRBJ2-2; maybe TRBD2 (6 bases). Germline V gene data show CDR1 as LNHDA and CDR2 as SQIVND (reference sequence). CDR3 length: 14 residues. V was trimmed by 4 bases and J by 1 base, leaving 7 bases between them. The CDR3 bases are TGTGCCAGTAGTAGGAGGGGGAACACCGGGGAGCTGTTTTTT. It specifies CASSRRGNTGELFF.

The V gene is TRBV7-9, the J gene TRBJ2-2, with TRBD2 matching over 7 bases. J lost 4 bases, V lost 5 bases, and 7 bases had no gene match. Germline CDR1 SEHNR, CDR2 FQNEAQ (reference sequence). The CDR3 covers 15 residues. The CDR3: CASSRRLAGTGELFF. CDR3 bases: TGTGCCAGCAGCCGAAGACTAGCAGGCACCGGGGAGCTGTTTTTT.

This chain joins TRBV2 and TRBJ1-2; TRBD1 aligns across 9 bases. Germline V gives CDR1 SNHLY, CDR2 FYNNEI. CDR3 length: 14 residues. J was trimmed by 8 bases and V by 6 bases; bases with no gene match: 10. The CDR3 protein is CASSRPGQGWGYTF. The CDR3 nucleotides are TGTGCCAGCAGCCGGCCGGGACAGGGCTGGGGCTACACCTTC.